This TCR beta chain was profiled in a study of Ad26.COV2.S vaccination and SARS-CoV-2 variants. Data came from immunoSEQ multiplex PCR; TCRdb stores just in-frame clones and leaves some out. Of over 400,000 clones listed, around 93% are singletons. Described treatment: some 20 received Ad26.COV2.S at low or high dose, single or two shots; a few received placebo; per-sample allocation not given. Specimens were obtained on day 63 following the first vaccine or placebo injection. V was cut by 0 bases and J by 9 bases, with 16 bases left in between. Germline-derived CDR1 and CDR2 are SGHRS and YFSETQ. The CDR3 totals 16 residues.

Here the sequenced sample was peripheral blood, taken in a trial of Ad26.COV2.S vaccine versus placebo. This receptor was identified in a person aged 18-65 years who received the Ad26.COV2.S COVID-19 vaccine or a placebo. The chain uses TRBV5-1 and TRBJ1-6; weak D call: TRBD1 (5 bases). The CDR3 region is CASSLEGDADISPLHF. CDR3 nucleotide sequence: TGCGCCAGCAGCTTGGAAGGGGATGCGGATATTTCACCCCTCCACTTT. The whole variable domain, filled in from reference TRBV5-1 and TRBJ1-6, reads KAGVTQTPRYLIKTRGQQVTLSCSPISGHRSVSWYQQTPGQGLQFLFEYFSETQRNKGNFPGRFSGRQFSNSRSEMNVSTLELGDSALYLCASSLEGDADISPLHFGNGTRLTVT.